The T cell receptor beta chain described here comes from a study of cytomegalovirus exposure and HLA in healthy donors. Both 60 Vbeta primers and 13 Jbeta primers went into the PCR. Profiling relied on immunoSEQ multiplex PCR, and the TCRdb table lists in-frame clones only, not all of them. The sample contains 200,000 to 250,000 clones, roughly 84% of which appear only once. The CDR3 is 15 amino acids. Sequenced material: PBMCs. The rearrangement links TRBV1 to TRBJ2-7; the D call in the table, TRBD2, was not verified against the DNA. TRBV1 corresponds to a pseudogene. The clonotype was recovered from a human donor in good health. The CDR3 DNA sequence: TGCACCAGCAGCCAAGACTCTTGCATAGCCTACGAGCAGTACTTC. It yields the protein CTSSQDSCIAYEQYF.